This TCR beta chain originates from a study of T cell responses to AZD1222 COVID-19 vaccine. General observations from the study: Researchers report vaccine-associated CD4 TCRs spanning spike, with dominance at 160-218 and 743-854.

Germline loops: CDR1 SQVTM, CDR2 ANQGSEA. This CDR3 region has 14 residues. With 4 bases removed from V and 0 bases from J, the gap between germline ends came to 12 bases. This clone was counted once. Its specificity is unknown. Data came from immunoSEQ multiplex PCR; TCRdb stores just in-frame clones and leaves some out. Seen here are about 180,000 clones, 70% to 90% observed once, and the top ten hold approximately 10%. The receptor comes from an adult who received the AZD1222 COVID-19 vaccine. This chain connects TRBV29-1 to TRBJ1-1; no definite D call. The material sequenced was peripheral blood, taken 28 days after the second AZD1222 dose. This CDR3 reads CSVAHNVMNTEAFF. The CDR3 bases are TGCAGCGTTGCCCACAATGTTATGAACACTGAAGCTTTCTTT.